This TCR beta chain derives from a study of blood T cell repertoires in COVID-19 (dated by TCRdb to about 2020). Regarding the study in general: Samples covering the acute and convalescent phases of COVID-19 were provided by collaborators in the United States, Italy and Spain. The samples were drawn from two sources: the first 160 participants of the ongoing ImmuneRACE study, and 950 to 1,500 subjects contributed by 6 global collaborators. The repertoires were released in a freely available public database intended as a resource for research on the immune response to SARS-CoV-2. Where HLA class I and class II types were available, the types were taken from metadata supplied by the sample provider, not from assay-based typing. The prospective study material was composed of cDNA or gDNA derived from T cells, B-cell-depleted T cells, or PBMCs. Subjects who had been exposed to COVID-19, were actively infected with it, or had recovered from it provided the deeply sampled blood TCRbeta repertoires that made up the dataset. Nearly every sample came with metadata listing a de-identified subject ID, COVID-19 status, age in years and sex.

The study at large found these results: The amount of clinical and demographic metadata varied by source and participant and was provided uncurated.

TCRbeta CDR3 regions were amplified from genomic DNA using the immunoSEQ Assay, a bias-controlled multiplex PCR. The study's own analysis went as follows. The number of nucleated cells in each sample was estimated by amplification of reference gene primers within the assay. To quantify the absolute abundance of each unique TCRbeta CDR3 rearrangement, sequence reads were collapsed and filtered. For each sample, productive Simpson clonality was calculated by taking the square root of Simpson's diversity index across productive rearrangements. Drawn from immuneACCESS, this table holds only the in-frame rearrangements with V and J called that TCRdb kept. Clones are partly lost; checked studies trace under half to an unresolved V gene and leave the rest unexplained. That table supplies the V and J calls and clone size; D and trimming were determined from the DNA. This sample lists 150,000 or so clones; 75% to 85% were detected once. The ten biggest clones cover roughly 13% of the sample.

Collaborating institutions collected whole blood in K2EDTA tubes following their own protocols. For TCRbeta analysis, collaborators shipped samples as frozen whole blood, isolated PBMCs, or DNA extracted from either of those sample types. This clone occurred many times. Its antigen is unknown. Base qualities are missing; no much larger clone stands one base away. The sequencing sample was made of peripheral blood. The TCR originated in a man aged 55-75 years with active or convalescent COVID-19.

The CDR3 region reads CASSQPDRGRGNTIYF. The DNA sequence follows: TGCGCCAGCAGCCAACCAGACAGGGGGCGAGGAAACACCATATATTTT. The rearranged chain carries TRBV4-1 and TRBJ1-3, and 10 bases in between align with TRBD1. Measured from the cysteine to the phenylalanine, the CDR3 is 16 residues long. The retained sequence is limited to the CDR3, 48 bases, with the frame set at the first base. After removal of 2 bases from V and 4 bases from J, the junction retains 5 bases not matched to a gene. Looking up the germline V gene yields CDR1 MGHRA and CDR2 YSYEKL.